The 32 T cell receptor beta chains below were found in one sample sequenced in a study of T cell changes during pregnancy in multiple sclerosis. The data were produced by immunoSEQ multiplex PCR, yet TCRdb's version contains in-frame clones alone and is incomplete. The sample carries 55,000 to 70,000 clones, approximately 91% recorded once. The sample in question was CD4+ T cells from peripheral blood mononuclear cells, obtained in the third trimester of pregnancy. These receptors were obtained from a female donor with multiple sclerosis, enrolled in a pregnancy study.

This sequence joins TRBV19 and TRBJ1-5; D is uncertain. In germline, CDR1 is LNHDA, CDR2 SQIVND (reference sequence). Trimming took off 4 bases at V and 5 bases at J, with 9 bases between the two ends. The CDR3 has 13 amino acids. The CDR3 sequence is CASSSQIDQPQHF. DNA for the CDR3: TGTGCCAGTAGTAGCCAGATTGATCAGCCCCAGCATTTT. Variable domain in full (rest from reference TRBV19 and TRBJ1-5): DGGITQSPKYLFRKEGQNVTLSCEQNLNHDAMYWYRQDPGQGLRLIYYSQIVNDFQKGDIAEGYSVSREKKESFPLTVTSAQKNPTAFYLCASSSQIDQPQHFGDGTRLSIL.

The chain combines TRBV10-3 with TRBJ1-5; D is ambiguous. Trimming removed 4 bases at V and 5 bases at J, with 12 bases between. CDR3 length equals 14 residues. From germline, CDR1 is ENHRY and CDR2 SYGVKD. Here the CDR3 reads CAISGIVGDQPQHF. As DNA, the CDR3 is TGTGCCATCAGTGGTATAGTCGGGGATCAGCCCCAGCATTTT.

This chain connects TRBV7-2 to TRBJ2-5; 7 bases match TRBD2. The germline V gene encodes CDR1 SGHTA and CDR2 FQGNSA. V lost 5 bases and J lost 7; bases outside the gene matches: 10. This CDR3 is built from 14 residues. CDR3 loop: CASSPTSVAWTQYF. The CDR3 region has the DNA TGTGCCAGCAGCCCAACTAGCGTAGCGTGGACCCAGTACTTC. Together with reference TRBV7-2 and TRBJ2-5, the CDR3 gives the full variable domain: GAGVSQSPSNKVTEKGKDVELRCDPISGHTALYWYRQSLGQGLEFLIYFQGNSAPDKSGLPSDRFSAERTGGSVSTLTIQRTQQEDSAVYLCASSPTSVAWTQYFGPGTRLLVL.

The chain employs TRBV7-3 and TRBJ2-3; D may be TRBD2 (6 bases). V gave up 1 base and J gave up 6 bases, with 11 bases separating them. Germline V gives CDR1 SGHTA, CDR2 FQGTGA. This CDR3 contains 14 residues. The CDR3 sequence: CASSLNVGGDTQYF. The CDR3 DNA sequence: TGTGCCAGCAGCTTAAATGTTGGGGGGGATACGCAGTATTTT. Filled out from reference TRBV7-3 and TRBJ2-3, the complete variable domain reads GAGVSQTPSNKVTEKGKYVELRCDPISGHTALYWYRQSLGQGPEFLIYFQGTGAADDSGLPNDRFFAVRPEGSVSTLKIQRTERGDSAVYLCASSLNVGGDTQYFGPGTRLTVL.

The V gene is TRBV18, the J gene TRBJ2-2; 8 nucleotides agree with TRBD2. CDR1 is KGHSH, CDR2 LQKENI, per germline. V dropped 1 base and J dropped 1; count of bases not matched to a gene: 8. The CDR3 has 18 amino acids. CDR3 nucleotides: TGTGCCAGCTCACCACAATTGGTACTAGCGGAGAACACCGGGGAGCTGTTTTTT. Translated, it gives CASSPQLVLAENTGELFF.

Concerning this clone: The sample has other DNA sequences that encode this CDR3 too. The rearrangement uses TRBV5-1 and TRBJ1-1, with D maybe TRBD1 (5 bases). Germline CDR1 is SGHRS and CDR2 is YFSETQ. This CDR3 contains 14 residues. Trimming pared 2 bases from V and 11 bases from J, leaving 19 bases between. In nucleotides, the CDR3 is TGCGCCAGCAGCTTAGGAGGGGACGGTCGTCGGGCTTTCTTT. It yields the protein CASSLGGDGRRAFF.

This rearrangement joins TRBV18 to TRBJ1-2; D gene unclear. V lost 2 bases and J lost 8, with 12 bases in between. The length of the CDR3 is 13 residues. Germline CDR1 and CDR2: KGHSH and LQKENI. For the CDR3, the DNA is TGTGCCAGCTCACCAGGCCCGGAGGCCGGCTACACCTTC. Translated, it gives CASSPGPEAGYTF.

Only one count was recorded for this clone. This chain links TRBV7-9 with TRBJ2-1; tentatively, D is TRBD1 (5 bases). This CDR3 region has 14 residues. The V end was cut by 8 bases, the J end by 6 bases, with 17 bases between. Germline assignment: CDR1 SEHNR and CDR2 FQNEAQ (reference sequence). The CDR3 region is CASVQGFPLNEQFF. The CDR3 DNA sequence: TGTGCCAGCGTGCAGGGATTTCCCCTCAATGAGCAGTTCTTC. Based on the CDR3 plus reference TRBV7-9 and TRBJ2-1, the full variable domain is DTGVSQNPRHKITKRGQNVTFRCDPISEHNRLYWYRQTLGQGPEFLTYFQNEAQLEKSRLLSDRFSAERPKGSFSTLEIQRTEQGDSAMYLCASVQGFPLNEQFFGPGTRLTVL.

The chain recombines TRBV7-8 with TRBJ1-3; D unclear. The CDR3 spans 15 residues. V was pared by 5 bases and J by 0 bases, with 11 bases between. The germline V gene encodes CDR1 SGHVS and CDR2 FQNEAQ. CDR3 region: CASSPLAGSGNTIYF. The CDR3 bases are TGTGCCAGCAGCCCACTGGCAGGCTCTGGAAACACCATATATTTT. Together with reference TRBV7-8 and TRBJ1-3, the CDR3 gives the full variable domain: GAGVSQSPRYKVAKRGQDVALRCDPISGHVSLFWYQQALGQGPEFLTYFQNEAQLDKSGLPSDRFFAERPEGSVSTLKIQRTQQEDSAVYLCASSPLAGSGNTIYFGEGSWLTVV.

This clone appeared once. This chain connects TRBV11-2 to TRBJ2-4, with D possibly matching TRBD1 (6 bases). Germline lookup yields CDR1 SGHAT and CDR2 FQNNGV. This CDR3 spans 13 amino acids. V lost 6 bases to trimming and J lost 5 bases, with 11 bases between them. CDR3 bases: TGTGCCAGCAGACCCACAGGGCAAAACATTCAGTACTTC. Its translation is CASRPTGQNIQYF.

The chain carries TRBV11-2 and TRBJ1-2, with 7 bases identical to TRBD1. The CDR3 has 15 residues. V trimming: 6 bases; J trimming: 2 bases; junction bases outside the gene matches: 9. Germline lookup yields CDR1 SGHAT and CDR2 FQNNGV. In DNA, the CDR3 is TGTGCCAGCAGGGCCCCGGGACAGCTAAACTATGGCTACACCTTC. This codes for CASRAPGQLNYGYTF.

This chain joins TRBV18 and TRBJ2-1; weak D call: TRBD1 (6 bases). V lost 3 bases, J lost 6 bases, and 12 bases lay in between. The germline V gene encodes CDR1 KGHSH and CDR2 LQKENI. The CDR3 length is 14 residues. The DNA of the CDR3 is TGTGCCAGCTCACCGGCAGGGGTGGTCAATGAGCAGTTCTTC. Protein sequence: CASSPAGVVNEQFF.

This chain links TRBV7-9 with TRBJ1-1; 9 bases fit TRBD1. Germline V gene data show CDR1 as SEHNR and CDR2 as FQNEAQ (reference sequence). Trimming removed 3 bases from V and 3 bases from J; junction bases left unmatched: 8. The CDR3 has 16 residues. CDR3 nucleotide sequence: TGTGCCAGCAGCTTTCTGATGGGACAGGGAGACACTGAAGCTTTCTTT. Its protein is CASSFLMGQGDTEAFF.

The V gene is TRBV19, the J gene TRBJ1-2, with 10 positions matching TRBD1. J gave up 4 bases and V 5 bases, and 4 bases lay outside the gene matches. The V gene's germline CDR1 is LNHDA and CDR2 SQIVND (reference sequence). This CDR3 is built from 14 residues. This CDR3 is CASSPRTGGYGYTF. The CDR3, as DNA: TGTGCCAGTAGTCCCCGGACAGGGGGCTATGGCTACACCTTC.

This clone occurred once. V is TRBV29-1 and J is TRBJ2-1; 9 positions agree with TRBD2. This CDR3 region has 15 residues. Per the germline V gene, CDR1 is SQVTM and CDR2 is ANQGSEA. The trim removed 4 bases at V and 1 base at J, leaving 5 bases unmatched. CDR3 in amino acids: CSVGPREGSYNEQFF. CDR3 coding DNA: TGCAGCGTTGGCCCGCGGGAGGGTTCCTACAATGAGCAGTTCTTC.

V gene TRBV6-5 combines with J gene TRBJ1-4; D unresolved. Per germline, CDR1 MNHEY and CDR2 SVGAGI. V was clipped by 6 bases and J by 0 bases, with 8 bases between them. CDR3 length equals 14 residues. The CDR3 DNA sequence: TGTGCCAGCAGGGAGGGATCAACTAATGAAAAACTGTTTTTT. Translated: CASREGSTNEKLFF.

The chain employs TRBV23-1 and TRBJ2-7; a weak D match, TRBD2 (6 bases). TRBV23-1 is sorted into the ORF group, with uncertain function. The CDR3 is made up of 20 amino acids. V lost 0 bases and J lost 2, with 26 bases in between. CDR3 amino acids: CASSQSGLGRSLHSAYEQYF. The CDR3, as DNA: TGCGCCAGCAGTCAATCGGGACTCGGCAGGAGCCTCCACTCAGCCTACGAGCAGTACTTC.

The gene calls are TRBV18 and TRBJ1-5; a possible D gene is TRBD1 (5 bases). V was trimmed by 6 bases and J by 4 bases, leaving 16 bases between them. This CDR3 region has 15 residues. Germline V lookup: CDR1 KGHSH, CDR2 LQKENI. CDR3 nucleotides: TGTGCCAGCTCCCCTTCGGGGGAAGGTAATCAGCCCCAGCATTTT. Encoded protein: CASSPSGEGNQPQHF.

V and J are TRBV5-4 and TRBJ1-2; D remains ambiguous. The germline CDR1 and CDR2 sequences are SGHNT and YYREEE (reference sequence). The ends were cut back, 1 base at V and 3 bases at J, with 16 bases in the middle. This CDR3 contains 16 residues. CDR3 residues: CASSLYDQANYYGYTF. CDR3 in DNA: TGTGCCAGCAGCTTGTATGACCAGGCCAACTACTATGGCTACACCTTC.

The sample holds a few counts of this clone. The rearrangement uses TRBV7-2 and TRBJ2-1, with TRBD2 matching 8 bases. Unmatched junction bases numbered 4, after V lost 2 bases and J lost 4 bases. The germline CDR1 and CDR2 sequences are SGHTA and FQGNSA. The CDR3 runs to 15 residues. The CDR3 loop is CASSLIGGEYNEQFF. The CDR3 nucleotides are TGTGCCAGCAGCTTAATCGGGGGGGAATACAATGAGCAGTTCTTC.

This clone appeared once. The rearrangement links TRBV27 to TRBJ1-1; 8 nucleotides line up with TRBD1. V gave up 3 bases and J gave up 5 bases; unmatched junction bases: 8. The germline CDR1 and CDR2 sequences are MNHEY and SMNVEV (reference sequence). The CDR3 extends over 15 amino acids. The DNA for the CDR3 is TGTGCCAGCAGTTTGTACCCCAACAGGGGGACTGAAGCTTTCTTT. It specifies CASSLYPNRGTEAFF.

The chain carries TRBV6-1 and TRBJ1-5; 7 bases are shared with TRBD1. Germline CDR1 MNHNS, CDR2 SASEGT. J was trimmed by 1 base and V by 5 bases; bases with no gene match: 5. The CDR3 contains 15 residues. Here the CDR3 reads CASSRQGISNQPQHF. CDR3 bases: TGTGCCAGCAGTCGACAGGGAATCAGCAATCAGCCCCAGCATTTT.

This clone was seen a handful of times. The J gene is TRBJ1-3, the V gene TRBV7-9, with TRBD1 identical over 7 bases. The CDR3 is made up of 14 amino acids. The V gene's germline CDR1 is SEHNR and CDR2 FQNEAQ (reference sequence). V lost 5 bases and J lost 4; bases outside the gene matches: 5. The CDR3 region is CASSARGQGNTIYF. CDR3 in DNA: TGTGCCAGCAGCGCGCGGGGACAGGGAAACACCATATATTTT.

Only one count was recorded for this clone. This chain joins TRBV13 and TRBJ2-7; 10 bases are shared with TRBD2. This CDR3 is built from 15 residues. The germline V gene encodes CDR1 PRHDT and CDR2 FYEKMQ (reference sequence). The ends lost 0 bases at V and 11 bases at J; junction bases unmatched: 10. Written as DNA, the CDR3 is TGTGCCAGCAGCTTAGGCCGGGCTAGCGGGGGCCGTGAGTACTTC. Translating it yields CASSLGRASGGREYF.

DNA for the CDR3: TGCGCCAGCAGCGTACAGGGGACCTTTAGCACAGATACGCAGTATTTT. This gives the protein CASSVQGTFSTDTQYF. J is TRBJ2-3 and V is TRBV5-1; TRBD1 aligns across 7 bases. In germline, CDR1 is SGHRS, CDR2 YFSETQ. The CDR3 is made up of 16 amino acids. V trimming: 4 bases; J trimming: 0 bases; junction bases outside the gene matches: 8.

The chain recombines TRBV15 with TRBJ2-5, with a tentative D call TRBD2 (6 bases). This CDR3 is built from 14 residues. Trimming pared 1 base from V and 5 bases from J, leaving 11 bases between. Germline loops: CDR1 LNHNV, CDR2 YYDKDF (reference sequence). As DNA, the CDR3 is TGTGCCACCAGCAGAGGAGCGGGTTACGAGACCCAGTACTTC. It translates to CATSRGAGYETQYF. The full variable domain, rest sourced from reference TRBV15 and TRBJ2-5, is DAMVIQNPRYQVTQFGKPVTLSCSQTLNHNVMYWYQQKSSQAPKLLFHYYDKDFNNEADTPDNFQSRRPNTSFCFLDIRSPGLGDTAMYLCATSRGAGYETQYFGPGTRLLVL.

This clone was counted a few times. The chain employs TRBV7-6 and TRBJ1-2; 7 bases are a match to TRBD1. CDR1 is SGHVS, CDR2 FNYEAQ, per germline. The CDR3 covers 14 residues. V gave up 6 bases and J gave up 4 bases; unmatched junction bases: 8. The CDR3 here is CASRPTGLSYGYTF. The CDR3, as DNA: TGTGCCAGCAGGCCGACAGGGTTGAGCTATGGCTACACCTTC.

The V and J genes are TRBV2 and TRBJ2-5, with 10 bases aligning to TRBD2. CDR3 length equals 15 residues. V dropped 7 bases and J dropped 4; count of bases not matched to a gene: 9. Germline V gene lookup returns CDR1 SNHLY and CDR2 FYNNEI. Written as DNA, the CDR3 is TGTGCCAGCAATATGGGACTAGCGCCCAGAGAGACCCAGTACTTC. It specifies CASNMGLAPRETQYF.

This chain joins TRBV4-2 and TRBJ2-3, with 9 positions matching TRBD2. This CDR3 region has 18 residues. The germline gives CDR1 LGHNA, CDR2 YNFKEQ. Unmatched junction bases numbered 8, after V lost 1 base and J lost 0 bases. The CDR3 loop is CASSQVVTSGKSTDTQYF. CDR3 bases: TGTGCCAGCAGCCAAGTTGTGACTAGCGGAAAGAGCACAGATACGCAGTATTTT.

In this sample, this clone turned up once. CDR3 in DNA: TGTGCCAGCAGTGCCAGCGGTATGGTCGAGCAGTACTTC. The encoded protein is CASSASGMVEQYF. The rearrangement joins TRBV6-1 to TRBJ2-7; tentative D call: TRBD2 (5 bases). This CDR3 is built from 13 residues. Trimming pared 4 bases from V and 6 bases from J, leaving 13 bases between. Germline V gene lookup returns CDR1 MNHNS and CDR2 SASEGT.

The chain carries TRBV7-2 and TRBJ1-1, with TRBD1 identical over 8 bases. The CDR3 extends over 14 amino acids. Trimming cost V 3 bases and J 4 bases; bases outside gene matches: 4. Germline V gene sequence: CDR1 SGHTA, CDR2 FQGNSA. The CDR3 region is CASSLGQATTEAFF. The CDR3, as DNA: TGTGCCAGCAGCTTGGGACAGGCAACCACTGAAGCTTTCTTT.

The chain employs TRBV27 and TRBJ2-5; perhaps TRBD1 as D (7 bases). CDR1 and CDR2 from the germline V gene are MNHEY and SMNVEV (reference sequence). Trimming removed 2 bases from V and 5 bases from J, with 15 bases in between. The CDR3 covers 15 residues. CDR3 DNA sequence: TGTGCCAGCAGTTTACACAGGGGAAGCGGGGAGACCCAGTACTTC. This codes for CASSLHRGSGETQYF.